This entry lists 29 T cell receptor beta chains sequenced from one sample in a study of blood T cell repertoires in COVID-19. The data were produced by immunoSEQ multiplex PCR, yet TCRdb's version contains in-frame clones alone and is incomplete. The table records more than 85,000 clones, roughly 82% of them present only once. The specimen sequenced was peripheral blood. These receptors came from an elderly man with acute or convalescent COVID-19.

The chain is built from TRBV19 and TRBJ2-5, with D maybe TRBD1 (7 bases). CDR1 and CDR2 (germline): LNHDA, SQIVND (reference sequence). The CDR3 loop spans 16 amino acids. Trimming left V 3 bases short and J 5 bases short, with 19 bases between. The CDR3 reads CASSMGRGAKGETQYF. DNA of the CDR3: TGTGCCAGTAGTATGGGCAGGGGGGCGAAAGGGGAGACCCAGTACTTC.

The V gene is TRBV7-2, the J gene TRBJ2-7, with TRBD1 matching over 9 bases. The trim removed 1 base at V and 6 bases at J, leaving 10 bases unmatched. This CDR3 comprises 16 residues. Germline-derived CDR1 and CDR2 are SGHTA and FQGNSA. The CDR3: CASSLGPDRGRPEQYF. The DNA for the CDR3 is TGTGCCAGCAGCTTAGGTCCGGACAGGGGTCGACCCGAGCAGTACTTC.

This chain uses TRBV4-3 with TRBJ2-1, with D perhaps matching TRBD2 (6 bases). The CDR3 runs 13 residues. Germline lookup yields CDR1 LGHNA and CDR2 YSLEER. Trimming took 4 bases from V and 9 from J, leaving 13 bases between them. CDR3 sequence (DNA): TGCGCCAGCAGCCGCACATCGGGGGTTGAGCAGTTCTTC. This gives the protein CASSRTSGVEQFF.

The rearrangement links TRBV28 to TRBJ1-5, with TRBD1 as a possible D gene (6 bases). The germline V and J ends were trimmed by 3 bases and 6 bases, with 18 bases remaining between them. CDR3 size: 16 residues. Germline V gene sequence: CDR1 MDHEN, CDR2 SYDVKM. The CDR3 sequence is CASSLGRQAGAQPQHF. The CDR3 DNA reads TGTGCCAGCAGTTTGGGAAGACAGGCCGGGGCTCAGCCCCAGCATTTT.

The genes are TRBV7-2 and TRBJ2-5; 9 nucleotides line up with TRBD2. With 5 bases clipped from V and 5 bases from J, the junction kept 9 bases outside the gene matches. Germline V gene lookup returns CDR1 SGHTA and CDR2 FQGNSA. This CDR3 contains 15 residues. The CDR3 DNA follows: TGTGCCAGCAGCACCCGACTAGCGGTTGGTGAGACCCAGTACTTC. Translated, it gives CASSTRLAVGETQYF.

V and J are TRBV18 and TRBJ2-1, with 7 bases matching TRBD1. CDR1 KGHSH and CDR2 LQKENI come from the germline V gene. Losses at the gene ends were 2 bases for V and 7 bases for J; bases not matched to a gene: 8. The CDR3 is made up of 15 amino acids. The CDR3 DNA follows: TGTGCCAGCTCACCAATAGGGGGCGCCGATAATGAGCAGTTCTTC. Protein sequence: CASSPIGGADNEQFF.

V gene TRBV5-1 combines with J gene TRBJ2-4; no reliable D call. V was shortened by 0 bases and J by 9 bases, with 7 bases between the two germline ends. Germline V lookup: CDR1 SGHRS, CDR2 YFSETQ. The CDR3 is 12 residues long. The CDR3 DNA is TGCGCCAGCAGCTTGGGAGCTGGCATTCAGTACTTC. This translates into CASSLGAGIQYF.

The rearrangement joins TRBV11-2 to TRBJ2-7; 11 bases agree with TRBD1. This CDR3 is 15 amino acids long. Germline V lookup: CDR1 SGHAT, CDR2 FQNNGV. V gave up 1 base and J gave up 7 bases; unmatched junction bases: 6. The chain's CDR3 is CASSLVGTGGSEQYF. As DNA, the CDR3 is TGTGCCAGCAGCTTAGTCGGGACAGGGGGAAGTGAGCAGTACTTC.

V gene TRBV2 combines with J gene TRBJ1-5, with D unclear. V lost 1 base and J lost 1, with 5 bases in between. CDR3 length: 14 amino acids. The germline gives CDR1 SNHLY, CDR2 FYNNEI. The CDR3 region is CASSEVASNQPQHF. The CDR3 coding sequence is TGTGCCAGCAGTGAAGTAGCCAGCAATCAGCCCCAGCATTTT.

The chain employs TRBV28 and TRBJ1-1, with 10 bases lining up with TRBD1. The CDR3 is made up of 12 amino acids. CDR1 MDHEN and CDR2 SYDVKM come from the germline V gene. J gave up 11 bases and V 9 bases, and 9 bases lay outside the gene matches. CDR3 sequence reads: CASIEGTGDAFF. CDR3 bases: TGTGCCAGTATAGAGGGGACAGGGGATGCTTTCTTT.

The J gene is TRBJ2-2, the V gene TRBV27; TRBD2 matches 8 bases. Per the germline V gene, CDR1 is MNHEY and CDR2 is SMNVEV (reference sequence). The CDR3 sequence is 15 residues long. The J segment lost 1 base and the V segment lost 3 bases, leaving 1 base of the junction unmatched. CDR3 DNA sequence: TGTGCCAGCAGTTTGAGCGGGAGGAACACCGGGGAGCTGTTTTTT. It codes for CASSLSGRNTGELFF.

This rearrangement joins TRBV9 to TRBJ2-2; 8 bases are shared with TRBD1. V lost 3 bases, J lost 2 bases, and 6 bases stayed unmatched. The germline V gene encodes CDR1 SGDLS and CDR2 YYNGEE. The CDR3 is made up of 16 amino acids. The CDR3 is CASSASGGGNTGELFF. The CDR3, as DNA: TGTGCCAGCAGCGCGTCAGGGGGCGGAAACACCGGGGAGCTGTTTTTT.

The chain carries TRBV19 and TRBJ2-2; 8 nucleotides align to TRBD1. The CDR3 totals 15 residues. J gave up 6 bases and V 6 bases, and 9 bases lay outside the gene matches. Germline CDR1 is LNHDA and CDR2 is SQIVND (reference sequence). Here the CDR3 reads CASSRMDRAAGELFF. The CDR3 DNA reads TGTGCCAGTAGCCGAATGGACAGGGCGGCCGGGGAGCTGTTTTTT.

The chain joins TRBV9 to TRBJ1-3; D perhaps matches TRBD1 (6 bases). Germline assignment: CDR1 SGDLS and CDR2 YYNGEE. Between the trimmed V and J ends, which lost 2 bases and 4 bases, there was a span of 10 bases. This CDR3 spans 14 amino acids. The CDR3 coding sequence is TGTGCCAGCAGCGTCCGGGGGGCCGGAAACACCATATATTTT. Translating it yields CASSVRGAGNTIYF. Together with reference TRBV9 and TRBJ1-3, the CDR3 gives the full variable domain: DSGVTQTPKHLITATGQRVTLRCSPRSGDLSVYWYQQSLDQGLQFLIQYYNGEERAKGNILERFSAQQFPDLHSELNLSSLELGDSALYFCASSVRGAGNTIYFGEGSWLTVV.

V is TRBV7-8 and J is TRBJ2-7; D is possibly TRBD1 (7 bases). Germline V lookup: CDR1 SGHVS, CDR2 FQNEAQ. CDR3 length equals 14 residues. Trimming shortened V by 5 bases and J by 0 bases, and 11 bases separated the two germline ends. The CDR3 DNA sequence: TGTGCCAGCAGCGCGCGGGACAGCTCCTACGAGCAGTACTTC. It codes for CASSARDSSYEQYF.

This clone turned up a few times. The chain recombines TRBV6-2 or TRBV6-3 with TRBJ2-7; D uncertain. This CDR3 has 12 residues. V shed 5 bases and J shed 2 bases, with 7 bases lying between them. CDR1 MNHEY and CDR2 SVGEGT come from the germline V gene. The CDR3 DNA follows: TGTGCCAGCAGTAAACAGCCCTACGAGCAGTACTTC. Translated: CASSKQPYEQYF.

The chain's CDR3 is CASSLGGQYGYTF. CDR3 nucleotides: TGCGCCAGCAGCTTGGGGGGGCAGTATGGCTACACCTTC. V gene TRBV5-1 combines with J gene TRBJ1-2; the D gene is possibly TRBD1 (6 bases). The CDR3 is made up of 13 amino acids. The germline V and J ends were trimmed by 0 bases and 5 bases, with 8 bases remaining between them. Looked up from germline, CDR1 is SGHRS and CDR2 is YFSETQ.

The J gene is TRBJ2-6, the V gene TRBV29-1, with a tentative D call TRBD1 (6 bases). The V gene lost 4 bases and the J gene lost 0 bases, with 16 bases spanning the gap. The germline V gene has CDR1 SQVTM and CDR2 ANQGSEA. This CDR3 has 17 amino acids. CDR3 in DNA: TGCAGCGTTGGAGGGGGAAGGGGCAGCTCTGGGGCCAACGTCCTGACTTTC. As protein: CSVGGGRGSSGANVLTF.

The CDR3 DNA follows: TGTGCCAGCAGCAGGGGGACGACGAATGAGCAGTTCTTC. Translation gives CASSRGTTNEQFF. The J gene is TRBJ2-1, the V gene TRBV7-2; maybe TRBD1 (6 bases). From germline, CDR1 is SGHTA and CDR2 FQGNSA. The germline V and J ends were trimmed by 5 bases and 7 bases, with 12 bases remaining between them. The CDR3 runs 13 residues.

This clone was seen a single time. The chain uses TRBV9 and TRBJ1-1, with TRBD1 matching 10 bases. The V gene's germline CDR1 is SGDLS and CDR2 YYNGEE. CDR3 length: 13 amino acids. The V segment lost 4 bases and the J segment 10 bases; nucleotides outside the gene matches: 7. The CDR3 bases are TGTGCCAGCAGCACCCGACAGGGGGCGCGAGCTTTCTTT. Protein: CASSTRQGARAFF.

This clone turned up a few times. CDR3 sequence: CASSQGREAGGLPPGELFF. The CDR3, as DNA: TGCGCCAGCAGCCAAGGTCGCGAAGCGGGGGGCCTTCCCCCCGGGGAGCTGTTTTTT. This sequence joins TRBV4-1 and TRBJ2-2; TRBD2 aligns across 9 bases. Trimming cost V 1 base and J 6 bases; bases outside gene matches: 15. This CDR3 is 19 amino acids long. Looked up from germline, CDR1 is MGHRA and CDR2 is YSYEKL.

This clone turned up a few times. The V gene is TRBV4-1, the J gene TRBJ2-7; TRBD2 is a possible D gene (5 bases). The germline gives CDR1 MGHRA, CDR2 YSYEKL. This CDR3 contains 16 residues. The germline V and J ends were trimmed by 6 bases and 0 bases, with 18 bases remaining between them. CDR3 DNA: TGCGCCAGCAGTCCAAGAGTACTAGTATCCTCCTACGAGCAGTACTTC. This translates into CASSPRVLVSSYEQYF.

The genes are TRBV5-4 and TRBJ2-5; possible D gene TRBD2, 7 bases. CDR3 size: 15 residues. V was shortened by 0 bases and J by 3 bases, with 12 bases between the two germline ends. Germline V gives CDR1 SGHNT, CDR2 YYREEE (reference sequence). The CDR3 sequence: CASSLGGGGKETQYF. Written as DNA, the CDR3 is TGTGCCAGCAGCTTGGGAGGGGGGGGAAAAGAGACCCAGTACTTC.

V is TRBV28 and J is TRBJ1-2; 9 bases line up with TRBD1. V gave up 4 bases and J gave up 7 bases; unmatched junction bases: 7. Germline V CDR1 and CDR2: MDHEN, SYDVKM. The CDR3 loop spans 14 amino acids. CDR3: CASSYTGGPRGYTF. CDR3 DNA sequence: TGTGCCAGCAGTTACACAGGGGGCCCTCGTGGCTACACCTTC.

CDR3 region: CASSLNRGHYGYTF. The CDR3 DNA follows: TGTGCCAGCAGCTTAAACAGGGGCCACTATGGCTACACCTTC. The rearrangement links TRBV5-4 to TRBJ1-2, with 7 bases aligning to TRBD1. CDR1 SGHNT and CDR2 YYREEE come from the germline V gene (reference sequence). CDR3 length: 14 residues. The trim removed 2 bases at V and 3 bases at J, leaving 4 bases unmatched.

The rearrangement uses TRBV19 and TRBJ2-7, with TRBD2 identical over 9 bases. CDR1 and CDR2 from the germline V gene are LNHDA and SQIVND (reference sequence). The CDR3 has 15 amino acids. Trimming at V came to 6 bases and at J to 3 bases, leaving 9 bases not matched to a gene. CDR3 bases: TGTGCCAGTAGCCTAGGGCGGGGGGGCCACTACGAGCAGTACTTC. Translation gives CASSLGRGGHYEQYF.

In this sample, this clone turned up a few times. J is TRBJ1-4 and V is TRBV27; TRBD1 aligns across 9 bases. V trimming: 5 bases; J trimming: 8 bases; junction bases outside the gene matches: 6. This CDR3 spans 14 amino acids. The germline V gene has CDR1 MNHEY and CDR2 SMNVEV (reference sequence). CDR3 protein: CASSTRDREEKLFF. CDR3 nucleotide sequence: TGTGCCAGCAGTACCCGGGACAGGGAAGAAAAACTGTTTTTT. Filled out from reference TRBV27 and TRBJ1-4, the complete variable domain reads EAQVTQNPRYLITVTGKKLTVTCSQNMNHEYMSWYRQDPGLGLRQIYYSMNVEVTDKGDVPEGYKVSRKEKRNFPLILESPSPNQTSLYFCASSTRDREEKLFFGSGTQLSVL.

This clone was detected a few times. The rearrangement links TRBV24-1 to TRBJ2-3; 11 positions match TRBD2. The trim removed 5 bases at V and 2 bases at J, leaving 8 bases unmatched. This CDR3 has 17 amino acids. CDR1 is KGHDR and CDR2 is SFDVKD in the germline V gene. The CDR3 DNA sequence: TGTGCCACCAGTGCCCGGACTAGCGGGCGAAACACAGATACGCAGTATTTT. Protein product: CATSARTSGRNTDTQYF.

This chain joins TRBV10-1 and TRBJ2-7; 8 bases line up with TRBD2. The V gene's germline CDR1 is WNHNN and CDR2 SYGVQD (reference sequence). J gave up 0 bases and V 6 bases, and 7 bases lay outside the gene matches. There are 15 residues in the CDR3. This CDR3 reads CASSPGLGSSYEQYF. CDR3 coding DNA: TGCGCCAGCAGCCCGGGACTAGGGAGCTCCTACGAGCAGTACTTC.